This is a list of T cell receptor beta chains from one sample in a study of blood T cell repertoires in COVID-19. The repertoire was sequenced with immunoSEQ multiplex PCR; TCRdb's copy has only in-frame clones and lacks some. The top ten hold 25% to 30% of the sample, which has 67,000 or so clones, about four fifths seen once. Sequenced sample: peripheral blood. The receptors originated from a man between 70 and 80 years old with acute or convalescent COVID-19. CDR3s include the opening cysteine and the closing phenylalanine or tryptophan. The D gene is left open where the match is weak. Size values are once, few and many counts, or a class for expanded clones, and some rows have none.

J,size,D,V,CDR3,DNA
TRBJ2-1,.,.,TRBV29-1,CSVEDPQKQFF,TGCAGCGTTGAAGATCCCCAGAAGCAGTTCTTC
TRBJ1-2,.,.,TRBV12-3/TRBV12-4,CASTPTPYTGYTF,TGTGCCAGCACCCCCACCCCCTATACGGGCTACACCTTC
TRBJ1-1,.,.,TRBV5-6,CASSLFGQGNTEAFF,TGTGCCAGCAGCTTGTTTGGGCAGGGCAATACTGAAGCTTTCTTT
TRBJ1-4,.,TRBD1,TRBV28,CASSGQGNEKLFF,TGTGCCAGCAGTGGACAGGGGAATGAAAAACTGTTTTTT
TRBJ1-5,.,TRBD1,TRBV6-5,CASSYGQGDQPQHF,TGTGCCAGCAGTTACGGACAGGGGGACCAGCCCCAGCATTTT
TRBJ1-5,.,TRBD1,TRBV19,CASSIEKGAGQPQHF,TGTGCCAGTAGTATAGAGAAGGGGGCTGGCCAGCCCCAGCATTTT
TRBJ1-1,.,.,TRBV4-2,CASSQALGGEAFF,TGTGCCAGCAGCCAAGCTTTAGGAGGTGAAGCTTTCTTT
TRBJ1-5,.,.,TRBV12-3/TRBV12-4,CASSFPRLPQHF,TGTGCCAGCAGTTTTCCTCGACTGCCCCAGCATTTT
TRBJ1-1,.,TRBD1,TRBV5-5,CASSLTGVNEAFF,TGTGCCAGCAGCTTGACAGGGGTAAATGAAGCTTTCTTT
TRBJ1-1,.,.,TRBV28,CASSNRGGGNTEAFF,TGTGCCAGCAGTAATCGAGGGGGGGGTAACACTGAAGCTTTCTTT
TRBJ2-3,.,TRBD2,TRBV24-1,CATSDSSGADTQYF,TGTGCCACCAGTGATTCTAGCGGGGCAGATACGCAGTATTTT
TRBJ2-3,.,TRBD2,TRBV4-2,CASGPGGLGPTDTQYF,TGTGCCAGCGGGCCGGGGGGACTAGGACCCACAGATACGCAGTATTTT
TRBJ2-5,few,.,TRBV5-4,CASSLSSMETQYF,TGTGCCAGCAGCCTCTCTAGCATGGAGACCCAGTACTTC
TRBJ1-2,few,TRBD1,TRBV6-1,CASSIDRGYGYTF,TGTGCCAGCAGCATCGACAGGGGCTATGGCTACACCTTC
TRBJ2-5,.,.,TRBV18,CASSAETQYF,TGTGCCAGCTCGGCCGAGACCCAGTACTTC
TRBJ2-7,.,.,TRBV6-2/TRBV6-3,CASSNGGEQYF,TGTGCCAGCAGTAACGGGGGCGAGCAGTACTTC
TRBJ2-7,.,.,TRBV5-4,CASSLTGSSYEQYF,TGTGCCAGCAGCTTAACGGGGAGCTCCTACGAGCAGTACTTC
TRBJ2-2,.,TRBD1,TRBV6-5,CASTTGGGTGELFF,TGTGCCAGCACCACAGGGGGCGGTACCGGGGAGCTGTTTTTT
TRBJ1-1,.,.,TRBV9,CASSVVAGGTEAFF,TGTGCCAGCAGCGTAGTGGCCGGAGGCACTGAAGCTTTCTTT
TRBJ2-7,.,.,TRBV3-1/TRBV3-2,CASSQVSDSSYEQYF,TGTGCCAGCAGCCAAGTCTCGGACAGTTCCTACGAGCAGTACTTC
TRBJ1-4,.,.,TRBV2,CASSDAGTPNEKLFF,TGTGCCAGCAGTGATGCAGGGACACCTAATGAAAAACTGTTTTTT
TRBJ1-1,.,.,TRBV7-2,CASKTNPRQVSEAFF,TGTGCCAGCAAAACCAACCCGCGACAAGTCTCTGAAGCTTTCTTT
TRBJ1-1,.,.,TRBV25-1,CASSLGTKTEAFF,TGTGCCAGCAGTCTTGGGACAAAGACTGAAGCTTTCTTT
TRBJ2-7,.,.,TRBV11-2,CASSRDTPYEQYF,TGTGCCAGCAGCCGGGACACTCCCTACGAGCAGTACTTC
TRBJ1-2,.,TRBD1,TRBV19,CASSLAPGTGNYGYTF,TGTGCCAGTAGTCTGGCCCCCGGGACAGGGAACTATGGCTACACCTTC
TRBJ2-1,once,TRBD2,TRBV25-1,CASPPPAGYNEQFF,TGTGCCAGCCCTCCCCCAGCGGGGTACAATGAGCAGTTCTTC
TRBJ2-7,few,TRBD1,TRBV28,CASSGTGSDEQYF,TGTGCCAGCAGTGGGACAGGGTCTGACGAGCAGTACTTC
TRBJ2-1,.,.,TRBV19,CASSGRGWGNEQFF,TGTGCCAGTAGTGGCCGGGGATGGGGTAATGAGCAGTTCTTC
TRBJ1-3,few,.,TRBV7-2,CASSLASGGTGNTIYF,TGTGCCAGCAGCTTAGCGTCGGGGGGTACTGGAAACACCATATATTTT
TRBJ1-5,.,.,TRBV7-8,CASSLGQVEHSNQPQHF,TGTGCCAGCAGCTTAGGACAGGTTGAACATAGCAATCAGCCCCAGCATTTT
TRBJ1-1,.,TRBD1,TRBV3-1/TRBV3-2,CASSQDRRGTGNTEAFF,TGTGCCAGCAGCCAAGATAGGAGGGGGACAGGGAACACTGAAGCTTTCTTT
TRBJ2-3,once,TRBD2,TRBV5-1,CASSFLGREMGITDTQYF,TGCGCCAGCAGCTTTTTGGGGCGGGAGATGGGTATCACAGATACGCAGTATTTT
TRBJ1-1,.,TRBD1,TRBV30,CAWRIAGGIGMNTEAFF,TGTGCCTGGAGGATCGCAGGGGGCATTGGAATGAACACTGAAGCTTTCTTT
TRBJ1-1,.,.,TRBV3-1/TRBV3-2,CASSPTGASRGEAFF,TGTGCCAGCAGCCCGACTGGGGCGAGCAGGGGTGAAGCTTTCTTT
TRBJ2-7,.,.,TRBV4-3,CASSQDQFTISYEQYF,TGCGCCAGCAGCCAAGATCAGTTTACTATTTCCTACGAGCAGTACTTC
TRBJ1-5,.,TRBD1,TRBV4-3,CASSQAWTGGNQPQHF,TGCGCCAGCAGCCAAGCGTGGACAGGGGGCAATCAGCCCCAGCATTTT
TRBJ2-5,.,.,TRBV29-1,CSVDRSGETQYF,TGCAGCGTTGATAGATCGGGAGAGACCCAGTACTTC
TRBJ1-2,.,.,TRBV6-4,CASSAVTGPSYGYTF,TGTGCCAGCAGCGCCGTGACAGGTCCCAGCTATGGCTACACCTTC
TRBJ1-2,once,.,TRBV28,CASASGQGYTF,TGTGCCAGCGCCTCAGGGCAGGGCTACACCTTC
TRBJ2-7,few,.,TRBV5-4,CASSLGVFSYEQYF,TGTGCCAGCAGCTTGGGTGTGTTTAGCTACGAGCAGTACTTC
TRBJ1-1,.,.,TRBV30,CAWRDPRRENTEAFF,TGTGCCTGGAGAGACCCTCGCCGGGAGAACACTGAAGCTTTCTTT
TRBJ2-7,.,.,TRBV20-1,CSASSPFGSYEQYF,TGCAGTGCTAGTTCCCCCTTTGGTAGCTACGAGCAGTACTTC
TRBJ1-1,once,.,TRBV9,CASSETGLGDLMNTEAFF,TGTGCCAGCAGCGAAACAGGGTTGGGGGACCTCATGAACACTGAAGCTTTCTTT
TRBJ2-7,.,.,TRBV11-2,CASSLGTYEQYF,TGTGCCAGCAGCTTGGGCACCTACGAGCAGTACTTC
TRBJ1-1,few,TRBD1,TRBV19,CASSPGQGYDTEAFF,TGTGCCAGTAGTCCCGGACAGGGCTATGACACTGAAGCTTTCTTT